The next 26 T cell receptor beta chains were all read from a single sample in a study of cytomegalovirus exposure and HLA in healthy donors. 13 Jbeta primers and 60 Vbeta primers were used for the PCR. Libraries were prepared by immunoSEQ multiplex PCR; TCRdb keeps only in-frame clonotypes and omits some of them. In the table there are more than 100,000 clones, approximately 78% of which are singletons. Input material: PBMCs. The receptor source for this set is a woman between 35 and 50 years old in good health and CMV-seropositive.

This sequence joins TRBV6-5 and TRBJ2-5, with D perhaps TRBD1 (6 bases). This CDR3 has 13 residues. Trimming took 0 bases from V and 4 from J, leaving 6 bases between them. CDR1 and CDR2 from the germline V gene are MNHEY and SVGAGI. CDR3 sequence (DNA): TGTGCCAGCAGTTACTCAGGGGGAGAGACCCAGTACTTC. It translates to CASSYSGGETQYF.

CDR3 sequence (DNA): TGTGCCAGCAGTGAAGCGCTTCAGCGGGAGACCCAGTACTTC. Translating gives CASSEALQRETQYF. V usage is TRBV6-1 and J usage is TRBJ2-5, with a weak D call TRBD2 (5 bases). This CDR3 region has 14 residues. The germline V gene encodes CDR1 MNHNS and CDR2 SASEGT. Trimming took 0 bases from V and 5 from J, leaving 10 bases between them.

The V call is TRBV4-3, the J call TRBJ1-1; the D is unclear. Trimming took off 5 bases at V and 4 bases at J, with 20 bases between the two ends. This CDR3 comprises 16 residues. Germline loops: CDR1 LGHNA, CDR2 YSLEER. CDR3 DNA: TGCGCCAGCAGCGCCCATTTTCTCAGAGGACTCACTGAAGCTTTCTTT. It translates to CASSAHFLRGLTEAFF.

This clone was observed once. The chain uses TRBV2 and TRBJ2-5; a possible D gene is TRBD1 (5 bases). The V and J ends lost 6 bases and 5 bases respectively, with 19 bases between them. In germline, CDR1 is SNHLY, CDR2 FYNNEI. The CDR3 is 15 amino acids. The CDR3 region is CASSSGFLVSETQYF. DNA for the CDR3: TGTGCCAGCAGCTCAGGGTTTTTGGTTTCGGAGACCCAGTACTTC.

This sequence joins TRBV5-4 and TRBJ1-1, with 9 bases fitting TRBD1. The junction had 3 bases not matched to a gene; V was cut back by 2 bases and J by 4 bases. Germline CDR1 and CDR2: SGHNT and YYREEE (reference sequence). The CDR3 is 14 residues long. The CDR3, as DNA: TGTGCCAGCAGCTTACAGGGGGCGGCCACTGAAGCTTTCTTT. Its translation is CASSLQGAATEAFF.

This clone was found a few times. The chain joins TRBV10-3 to TRBJ2-7; D may be TRBD2 (6 bases). Germline CDR1 ENHRY, CDR2 SYGVKD. Deletions cut 7 bases from V and 0 bases from J, with 10 bases between. The CDR3 has 13 residues. This chain's CDR3 is CAIKEGNSYEQYF. Written as DNA, the CDR3 is TGTGCCATCAAGGAGGGAAACTCCTACGAGCAGTACTTC.

The genes are TRBV6-6 and TRBJ1-5, with D perhaps TRBD1 (6 bases). Germline CDR1 MNHNY, CDR2 SVGAGI (reference sequence). The V end lost 4 bases, the J end lost 7 bases, and 20 bases lay between the germline ends. This CDR3 is 16 amino acids long. This chain's CDR3 is CASSFLLEQGGQPQHF. The CDR3 bases are TGTGCCAGCAGTTTCCTTCTCGAACAGGGTGGGCAGCCCCAGCATTTT.

The rearrangement uses TRBV28 and TRBJ1-2; 10 bases are a match to TRBD1. Germline CDR1 MDHEN, CDR2 SYDVKM. The V gene end was trimmed by 2 bases and the J gene end by 8 bases; junction bases not matched to a gene: 5. The CDR3 covers 14 residues. The CDR3 nucleotides are TGTGCCAGCAGTTTACTGACAGGGGGCTTGGGCTACACCTTC. Encoded protein: CASSLLTGGLGYTF.

The rearrangement links TRBV5-4 to TRBJ2-7, with TRBD2 matching over 8 bases. The CDR3 has 14 residues. V was pared by 2 bases and J by 6 bases, with 7 bases of the junction left unmatched. Per germline, CDR1 SGHNT and CDR2 YYREEE (reference sequence). The DNA for the CDR3 is TGTGCCAGCAGCTTAGCGGGGGACGGGGGCGAGCAGTACTTC. Its protein product is CASSLAGDGGEQYF.

The J gene is TRBJ1-2, the V gene TRBV4-1, with no clear D. This CDR3 is built from 16 residues. The germline CDR1 and CDR2 sequences are MGHRA and YSYEKL. Trimming pared 0 bases from V and 2 bases from J, leaving 13 bases between. The CDR3 DNA sequence: TGCGCCAGCAGCCAAGATAGAACGGTTGTCAACTATGGCTACACCTTC. Translating it yields CASSQDRTVVNYGYTF.

The V and J genes are TRBV11-2 and TRBJ1-1, with 7 bases identical to TRBD1. CDR1 is SGHAT and CDR2 is FQNNGV in the germline V gene. This CDR3 spans 15 amino acids. V was pared by 5 bases and J by 4 bases, with 10 bases of the junction left unmatched. As DNA, the CDR3 is TGTGCCAGCAGCCTTAGCCGGGACAGCCCCACTGAAGCTTTCTTT. The encoded protein is CASSLSRDSPTEAFF. Complete variable domain (other parts from reference TRBV11-2 and TRBJ1-1): EAGVAQSPRYKIIEKRQSVAFWCNPISGHATLYWYQQILGQGPKLLIQFQNNGVVDDSQLPKDRFSAERLKGVDSTLKIQPAKLEDSAVYLCASSLSRDSPTEAFFGQGTRLTVV.

The V and J genes are TRBV25-1 and TRBJ2-1; D unclear. Germline CDR1 and CDR2: MGHDK and SYGVNS. Trimming left V 7 bases short and J 3 bases short, with 4 bases between. There are 11 residues in the CDR3. CDR3 protein: CASTVYNEQFF. The CDR3 DNA reads as TGTGCCAGCACAGTCTACAATGAGCAGTTCTTC.

The chain uses TRBV5-1 and TRBJ2-3; TRBD2 matches 14 bases. In germline, CDR1 is SGHRS, CDR2 YFSETQ. CDR3 size: 17 residues. V dropped 4 bases and J dropped 1; count of bases not matched to a gene: 5. CDR3 region: CASSPGTSGGRTDTQYF. CDR3 DNA: TGCGCCAGCAGCCCCGGGACTAGCGGGGGACGCACAGATACGCAGTATTTT.

This clone has more than one count but fewer than ten. The chain uses TRBV11-1 and TRBJ2-1, with TRBD2 matching 7 bases. With 5 bases clipped from V and 6 bases from J, the junction kept 13 bases outside the gene matches. In germline, CDR1 is SGHAT, CDR2 FQDESV (reference sequence). This CDR3 spans 16 amino acids. CDR3 region: CASSIRTSRFGNEQFF. The CDR3, as DNA: TGTGCCAGCAGCATCCGGACTAGTAGGTTTGGCAATGAGCAGTTCTTC.

V and J are TRBV5-1 and TRBJ2-7; TRBD1 might be the D (6 bases). V was clipped by 2 bases and J by 3 bases, with 12 bases between them. The CDR3 is 14 amino acids. Germline-derived CDR1 and CDR2 are SGHRS and YFSETQ. CDR3 DNA sequence: TGCGCCAGCAGCTTAGTCAGGGGTAACTACGAGCAGTACTTC. This sequence encodes CASSLVRGNYEQYF.

V is TRBV4-3 and J is TRBJ2-1; 8 bases fit TRBD2. CDR1 is LGHNA and CDR2 is YSLEER in the germline V gene. This CDR3 region has 14 residues. J gave up 7 bases and V 5 bases, and 7 bases lay outside the gene matches. The CDR3 bases are TGCGCCAGCAGCAGGAGCGGGGGACTAAATGAGCAGTTCTTC. The encoded protein is CASSRSGGLNEQFF.

The rearrangement joins TRBV6-5 to TRBJ2-7; unclear D gene. The CDR3 length is 13 residues. With 4 bases removed from V and 3 bases from J, the gap between germline ends came to 10 bases. Germline CDR1 and CDR2: MNHEY and SVGAGI. This chain's CDR3 is CASSSVRGYEQYF. The CDR3 bases are TGTGCCAGCAGTTCGGTGAGAGGCTACGAGCAGTACTTC.

Turning to this clone: The same CDR3 arises from other DNA sequences in this sample as well. The chain employs TRBV7-2 and TRBJ2-5; the D gene is possibly TRBD1 (6 bases). The germline V gene encodes CDR1 SGHTA and CDR2 FQGNSA. Trimming left V 3 bases short and J 5 bases short, with 13 bases between. This CDR3 is built from 14 residues. CDR3 nucleotide sequence: TGTGCCAGCAGCTTTAGTGGGGGCGGCGAGACCCAGTACTTC. Encoded protein: CASSFSGGGETQYF.

The chain recombines TRBV7-2 with TRBJ1-2; the D is unclear. The CDR3 is 14 amino acids. Germline CDR1 SGHTA, CDR2 FQGNSA. Trimming left V 4 bases short and J 0 bases short, with 9 bases between. CDR3 sequence: CASSSTGTNYGYTF. The CDR3 coding sequence is TGTGCCAGCAGCTCCACCGGGACTAACTATGGCTACACCTTC.

The chain couples TRBV19 to TRBJ2-1; TRBD1 might be the D (6 bases). This CDR3 contains 13 residues. Trimming cost V 6 bases and J 5 bases, with 11 bases left between them. Germline values: CDR1 LNHDA, CDR2 SQIVND (reference sequence). The CDR3, as DNA: TGTGCCAGTAGGGTGACAGGAAACAATGAGCAGTTCTTC. Protein sequence: CASRVTGNNEQFF.

The chain uses TRBV11-3 and TRBJ2-2; 10 bases are shared with TRBD2. CDR1 and CDR2 from the germline V gene are SGHNT and YENEEA. The CDR3 is made up of 16 amino acids. The V and J ends lost 5 bases and 9 bases, in that order; junction bases with no gene match: 12. Here the CDR3 reads CASSQRSGGERRELFF. The DNA for the CDR3 is TGTGCCAGCAGCCAGCGGAGCGGGGGGGAGCGCCGGGAGCTGTTTTTT.

This chain connects TRBV2 to TRBJ1-2; TRBD1 aligns across 9 bases. The junction had 3 bases not matched to a gene; V was cut back by 6 bases and J by 4 bases. In germline, CDR1 is SNHLY, CDR2 FYNNEI. This CDR3 region has 13 residues. The CDR3 DNA is TGTGCCAGCAGCGGACAGGGGATCTATGGCTACACCTTC. Its translation: CASSGQGIYGYTF.

CDR3: CASSVQGITEAFF. For the CDR3, the DNA is TGTGCCAGCAGTGTCCAGGGGATTACTGAAGCTTTCTTT. V gene TRBV25-1 combines with J gene TRBJ1-1; D possibly corresponds to TRBD1 (6 bases). Germline V CDR1 and CDR2: MGHDK, SYGVNS. The CDR3 is 13 amino acids. V lost 4 bases and J lost 5, with 11 bases in between.

CDR3 residues: CASSSQGLNTEAFF. CDR3 nucleotide sequence: TGTGCCAGCAGTAGCCAGGGGCTGAACACTGAAGCTTTCTTT. The V gene is TRBV2, the J gene TRBJ1-1, with D perhaps matching TRBD1 (6 bases). CDR3 length equals 14 residues. V lost 5 bases to trimming and J lost 0 bases, with 10 bases between them. The V gene's germline CDR1 is SNHLY and CDR2 FYNNEI.

The V and J genes are TRBV5-1 and TRBJ2-7; 8 bases agree with TRBD1. The V segment lost 0 bases and the J segment 9 bases; nucleotides outside the gene matches: 8. Germline V gives CDR1 SGHRS, CDR2 YFSETQ. This CDR3 contains 14 residues. Written as DNA, the CDR3 is TGCGCCAGCAGCTTGGAGGCAGGGGGCACAGTGCAGTACTTC. Translation: CASSLEAGGTVQYF.

The genes are TRBV5-1 and TRBJ2-1; 7 positions agree with TRBD1. The CDR3 sequence is 16 residues long. With 0 bases clipped from V and 0 bases from J, the junction kept 3 bases outside the gene matches. Germline V gene lookup returns CDR1 SGHRS and CDR2 YFSETQ. The CDR3 coding sequence is TGCGCCAGCAGCTTGGCCGGGACAGTCTCCTACAATGAGCAGTTCTTC. Its protein is CASSLAGTVSYNEQFF.